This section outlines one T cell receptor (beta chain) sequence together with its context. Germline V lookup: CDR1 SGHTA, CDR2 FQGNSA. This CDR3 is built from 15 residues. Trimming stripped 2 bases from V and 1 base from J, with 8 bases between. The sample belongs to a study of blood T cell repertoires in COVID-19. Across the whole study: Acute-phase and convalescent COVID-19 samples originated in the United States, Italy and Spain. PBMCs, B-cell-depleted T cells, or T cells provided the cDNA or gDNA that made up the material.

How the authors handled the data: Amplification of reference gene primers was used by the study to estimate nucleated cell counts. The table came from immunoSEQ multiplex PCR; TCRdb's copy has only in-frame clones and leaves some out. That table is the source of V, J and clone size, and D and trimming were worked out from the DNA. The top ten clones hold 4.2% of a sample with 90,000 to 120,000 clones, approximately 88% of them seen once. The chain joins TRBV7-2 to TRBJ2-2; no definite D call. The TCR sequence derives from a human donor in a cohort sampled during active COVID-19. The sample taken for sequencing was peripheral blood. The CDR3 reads CASSLIPLNTGELFF. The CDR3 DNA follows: TGTGCCAGCAGCTTAATCCCTTTGAACACCGGGGAGCTGTTTTTT.